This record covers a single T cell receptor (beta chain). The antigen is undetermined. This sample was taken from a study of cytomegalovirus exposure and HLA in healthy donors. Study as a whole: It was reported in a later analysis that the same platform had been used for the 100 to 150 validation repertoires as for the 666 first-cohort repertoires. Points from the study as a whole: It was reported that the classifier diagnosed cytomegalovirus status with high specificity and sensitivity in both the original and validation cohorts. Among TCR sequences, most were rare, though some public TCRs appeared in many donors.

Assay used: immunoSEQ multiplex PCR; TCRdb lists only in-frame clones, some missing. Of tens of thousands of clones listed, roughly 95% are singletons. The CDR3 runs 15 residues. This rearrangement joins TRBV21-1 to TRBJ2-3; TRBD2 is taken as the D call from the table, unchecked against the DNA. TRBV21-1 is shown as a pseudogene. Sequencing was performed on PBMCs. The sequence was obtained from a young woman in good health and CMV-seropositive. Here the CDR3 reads CARPELREGPDTQYF. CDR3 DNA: TGTGCCCGCCCAGAGTTGCGGGAGGGCCCAGATACGCAGTATTTT.